Below are 10 T cell receptor beta chains sequenced from a single sample in a study of cytomegalovirus exposure and HLA in healthy donors. The method was immunoSEQ multiplex PCR; TCRdb's version includes in-frame clones alone and lacks a portion of them. The data show about 140,000 clones, about 80% seen once. The sequencing sample was made of PBMCs. These receptors originate from a man younger than 45 in good health and CMV-seropositive.

The table lists this clone with many counts. This chain joins TRBV7-2 and TRBJ1-5; D uncertain. Germline V gene lookup returns CDR1 SGHTA and CDR2 FQGNSA. The CDR3 is 14 amino acids. Trimming took 2 bases from V and 3 from J, leaving 8 bases between them. The DNA of the CDR3 is TGTGCCAGCAGCTTACTAGGCCACAATCAGCCCCAGCATTTT. Translating it yields CASSLLGHNQPQHF. Based on the CDR3 plus reference TRBV7-2 and TRBJ1-5, the full variable domain is GAGVSQSPSNKVTEKGKDVELRCDPISGHTALYWYRQSLGQGLEFLIYFQGNSAPDKSGLPSDRFSAERTGGSVSTLTIQRTQQEDSAVYLCASSLLGHNQPQHFGDGTRLSIL.

A single count supports this clone. V usage is TRBV9 and J usage is TRBJ1-1; 7 bases line up with TRBD1. The CDR3 is 15 amino acids. Germline-derived CDR1 and CDR2 are SGDLS and YYNGEE. Trimming cost V 3 bases and J 3 bases; bases outside gene matches: 8. Here the CDR3 DNA reads TGTGCCAGCAGCGAAGACAGGGATGAGGACACTGAAGCTTTCTTT. This gives the protein CASSEDRDEDTEAFF.

This chain joins TRBV10-3 and TRBJ2-7; 7 positions match TRBD2. CDR1 is ENHRY, CDR2 SYGVKD, per germline. CDR3 length: 13 amino acids. Trimming took 9 bases from V and 4 from J; bases not matched to a gene: 9. CDR3 amino acids: CAISPGLQYEQYF. In DNA form, the CDR3 reads TGTGCCATATCACCGGGACTACAATACGAGCAGTACTTC.

The rearrangement links TRBV11-3 to TRBJ2-1, with D perhaps matching TRBD1 (6 bases). The V gene's germline CDR1 is SGHNT and CDR2 YENEEA. The CDR3 covers 17 residues. Trimming stripped 4 bases from V and 2 bases from J, with 18 bases between. The CDR3 DNA follows: TGTGCCAGCAGCTCCCGGAAACAGGGTGGAACCTACAATGAGCAGTTCTTC. Translation: CASSSRKQGGTYNEQFF. Variable domain in full (rest from reference TRBV11-3 and TRBJ2-1): EAGVVQSPRYKIIEKKQPVAFWCNPISGHNTLYWYLQNLGQGPELLIRYENEEAVDDSQLPKDRFSAERLKGVDSTLKIQPAELGDSAVYLCASSSRKQGGTYNEQFFGPGTRLTVL.

This clone was seen just once. The chain carries TRBV6-6 and TRBJ2-1; TRBD2 matches 11 bases. V was pared by 6 bases and J by 12 bases, with 13 bases of the junction left unmatched. The CDR3 has 15 residues. CDR1 is MNHNY, CDR2 SVGAGI, per germline (reference sequence). This chain's CDR3 is CASRLGTSGIGGQFF. CDR3 DNA sequence: TGTGCCAGCAGACTCGGGACTAGCGGCATAGGTGGGCAGTTCTTC.

The gene calls are TRBV4-3 and TRBJ1-1, with a weak D call TRBD1 (5 bases). Between the trimmed V and J ends, which lost 1 base and 1 base, there was a span of 10 bases. CDR1 is LGHNA, CDR2 YSLEER, per germline. The CDR3 has 15 amino acids. As DNA, the CDR3 is TGCGCCAGCAGCCAAGGGGCAGGGCGGAACACTGAAGCTTTCTTT. This sequence encodes CASSQGAGRNTEAFF.

Only a few counts were recorded for this clone. This chain connects TRBV2 to TRBJ1-2, with D unresolved. The CDR3 runs 14 residues. With 2 bases removed from V and 8 bases from J, the gap between germline ends came to 15 bases. Germline V gene sequence: CDR1 SNHLY, CDR2 FYNNEI. Here the CDR3 DNA reads TGTGCCAGCAGTGAACAGAGGGATAAATTAGGCTACACCTTC. Translating it yields CASSEQRDKLGYTF.

The genes are TRBV6-4 and TRBJ2-7; no clear D gene. Trimming removed 0 bases from V and 2 bases from J, with 11 bases in between. Per germline, CDR1 MRHNA and CDR2 SNTAGT. The CDR3 runs 15 residues. CDR3 coding DNA: TGTGCCAGCAGTGACTCGATGCCAGGAACCTACGAGCAGTACTTC. Its protein product is CASSDSMPGTYEQYF.

This clone showed up just once. This chain connects TRBV7-2 to TRBJ1-2, with D perhaps matching TRBD1 (5 bases). V shed 3 bases and J shed 4 bases, with 9 bases lying between them. The CDR3 is 13 amino acids. Germline V gene sequence: CDR1 SGHTA, CDR2 FQGNSA. CDR3 bases: TGTGCCAGCAGCTTGCAGGGAGGCTATGGCTACACCTTC. This codes for CASSLQGGYGYTF. Drawing the rest from reference TRBV7-2 and TRBJ1-2, the complete variable domain is GAGVSQSPSNKVTEKGKDVELRCDPISGHTALYWYRQSLGQGLEFLIYFQGNSAPDKSGLPSDRFSAERTGGSVSTLTIQRTQQEDSAVYLCASSLQGGYGYTFGSGTRLTVV.

The chain recombines TRBV27 with TRBJ2-6; D possibly corresponds to TRBD2 (5 bases). Germline lookup yields CDR1 MNHEY and CDR2 SMNVEV (reference sequence). V shed 3 bases and J shed 0 bases, with 6 bases lying between them. The CDR3 contains 15 residues. CDR3 region: CASSFGSSGANVLTF. The CDR3 DNA reads as TGTGCCAGCAGTTTTGGGAGCTCTGGGGCCAACGTCCTGACTTTC.